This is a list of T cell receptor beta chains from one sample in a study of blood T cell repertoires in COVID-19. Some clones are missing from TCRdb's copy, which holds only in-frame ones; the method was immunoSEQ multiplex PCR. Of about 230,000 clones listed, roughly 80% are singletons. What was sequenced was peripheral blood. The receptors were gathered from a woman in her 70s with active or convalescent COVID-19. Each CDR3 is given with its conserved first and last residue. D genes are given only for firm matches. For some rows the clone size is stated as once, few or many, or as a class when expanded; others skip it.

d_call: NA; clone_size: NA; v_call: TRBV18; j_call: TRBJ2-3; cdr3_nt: TGTGCCAGCTCACCGCATCAGCGGGATACGCAGTATTTT; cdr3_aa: CASSPHQRDTQYF
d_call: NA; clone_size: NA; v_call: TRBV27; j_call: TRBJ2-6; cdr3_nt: TGTGCCAGCAGTTTTAATCTTGGGGCCAACGTCCTGACTTTC; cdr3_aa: CASSFNLGANVLTF
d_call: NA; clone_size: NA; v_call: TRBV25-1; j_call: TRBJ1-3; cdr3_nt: TGTGCCAGCAGGGAAACTTGGGCCTCTGGAAACACCATATATTTT; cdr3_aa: CASRETWASGNTIYF
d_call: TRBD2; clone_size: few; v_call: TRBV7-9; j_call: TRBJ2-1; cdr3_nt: TGTGCCGGGGGGGTCGGTCGGCAGTTCTTC; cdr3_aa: CAGGVGRQFF
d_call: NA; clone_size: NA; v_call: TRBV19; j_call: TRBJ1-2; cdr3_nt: TGTGCCAGTAGTACTCAGGGGCCCTACACCTTC; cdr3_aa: CASSTQGPYTF
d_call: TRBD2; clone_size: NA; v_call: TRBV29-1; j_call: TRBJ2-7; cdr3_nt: TGCAGCGTCTTGGGACTAGCGGGAGTCCCCGAGTACGAGCAGTACTTC; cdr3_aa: CSVLGLAGVPEYEQYF
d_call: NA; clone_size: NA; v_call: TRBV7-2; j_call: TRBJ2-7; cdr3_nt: NA; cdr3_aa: CASSTSSERELIEQYF
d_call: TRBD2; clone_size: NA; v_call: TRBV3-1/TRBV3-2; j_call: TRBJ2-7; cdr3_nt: TGTGCCAGCAGTCAGCGGCGGGAGCTTTCCTACGAGCAGTACTTC; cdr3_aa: CASSQRRELSYEQYF
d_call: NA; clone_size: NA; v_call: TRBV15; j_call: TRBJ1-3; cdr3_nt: TGTGCCACCAGCAGAGGACAGTCTGGAAACACCATATATTTT; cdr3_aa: CATSRGQSGNTIYF
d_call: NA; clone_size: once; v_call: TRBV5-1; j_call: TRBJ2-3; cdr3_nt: TGCGCCAGCAGCTCAGGGACTCTTCCCACAGATACGCAGTATTTT; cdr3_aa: CASSSGTLPTDTQYF
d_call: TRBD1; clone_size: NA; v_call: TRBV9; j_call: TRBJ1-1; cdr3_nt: TGTGCCAGCAGCGCGACAGGGAGGAACACTGAAGCTTTCTTT; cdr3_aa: CASSATGRNTEAFF
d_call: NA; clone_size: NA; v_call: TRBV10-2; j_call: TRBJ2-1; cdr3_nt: TGCGCCAGCAGACAGGGTAGCTCCTACAATGAGCAGTTCTTC; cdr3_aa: CASRQGSSYNEQFF
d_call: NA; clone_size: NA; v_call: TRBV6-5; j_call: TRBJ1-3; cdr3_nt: TGTGCCAGCAGTTCCACTGGAAACACCATATATTTT; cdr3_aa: CASSSTGNTIYF
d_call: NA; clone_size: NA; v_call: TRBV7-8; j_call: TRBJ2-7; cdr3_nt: TGTGCCAGCAGCTTGTACTCCCCCGGCGAGCAGTACTTC; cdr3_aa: CASSLYSPGEQYF
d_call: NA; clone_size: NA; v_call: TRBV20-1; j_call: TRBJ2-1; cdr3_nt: TGCAGTGCTAGTTCCCTCGAGGATACCTACAATGAGCAGTTCTTC; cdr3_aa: CSASSLEDTYNEQFF
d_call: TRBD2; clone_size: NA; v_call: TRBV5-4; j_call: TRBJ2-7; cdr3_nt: TGTGCCAGCAGCTTGCTGACTAGCGGGAGTAGTGGGGGCGAGCAGTACTTC; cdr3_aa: CASSLLTSGSSGGEQYF
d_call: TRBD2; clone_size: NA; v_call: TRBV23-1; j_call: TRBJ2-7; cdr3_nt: TGCGCCAGCAGTCACCCCAGCCCCATGACTAGCGGGGTTTACGAGCAGTACTTC; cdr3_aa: CASSHPSPMTSGVYEQYF
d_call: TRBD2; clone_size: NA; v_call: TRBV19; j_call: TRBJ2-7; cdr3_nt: TGTGCCAGCGGACTAGCGGGGGGCTCCTACGAGCAGTACTTC; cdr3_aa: CASGLAGGSYEQYF
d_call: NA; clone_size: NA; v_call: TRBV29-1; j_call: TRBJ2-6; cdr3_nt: TGCAGCGTTGTCCAGCGTGGGGCCAACGTCCTGACTTTC; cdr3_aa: CSVVQRGANVLTF
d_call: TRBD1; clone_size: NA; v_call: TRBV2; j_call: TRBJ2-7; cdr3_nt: TGTGCCAGCAGCCGGGACAGCTCTAACGAGCAGTACTTC; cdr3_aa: CASSRDSSNEQYF
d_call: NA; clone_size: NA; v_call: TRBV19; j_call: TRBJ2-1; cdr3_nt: TGTGCCAGTAAGGGAGGGACAAGGACCTACAATGAGCAGTTCTTC; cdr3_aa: CASKGGTRTYNEQFF
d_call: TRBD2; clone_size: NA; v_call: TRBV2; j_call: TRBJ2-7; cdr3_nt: TGTGCCAGCAGGGGACTAGCGGGAGCCCACGAGCAGTACTTC; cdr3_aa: CASRGLAGAHEQYF
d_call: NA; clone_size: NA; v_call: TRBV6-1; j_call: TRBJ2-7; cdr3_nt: TGTGCCAGCAGTGAATTCGCAGGGTGGGGCTACGAGCAGTACTTC; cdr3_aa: CASSEFAGWGYEQYF
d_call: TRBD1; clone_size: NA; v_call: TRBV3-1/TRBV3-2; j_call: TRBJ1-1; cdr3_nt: TGTGCCAGCAGCCACCACCCGGACAGGGGGTTCAAGGAAGCTTTCTTT; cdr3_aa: CASSHHPDRGFKEAFF
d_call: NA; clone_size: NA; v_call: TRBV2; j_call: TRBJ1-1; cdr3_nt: TGTGCCAGCAACGGTTTGAACACTGAAGCTTTCTTT; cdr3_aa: CASNGLNTEAFF
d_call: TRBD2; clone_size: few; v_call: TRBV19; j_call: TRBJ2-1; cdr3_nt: TGTGCCAGTAGTACCGGGACTAACAATGAGCAGTTCTTC; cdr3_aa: CASSTGTNNEQFF
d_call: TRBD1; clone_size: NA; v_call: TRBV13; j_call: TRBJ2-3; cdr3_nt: TGTGCCAGCAGCCCTGGGGACAGGGGTTACACAGATACGCAGTATTTT; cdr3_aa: CASSPGDRGYTDTQYF
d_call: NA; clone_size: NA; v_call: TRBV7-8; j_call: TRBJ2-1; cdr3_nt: TGTGCCAGCAGCTTAGAGTTACTGGATGAGCAGTTCTTC; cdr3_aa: CASSLELLDEQFF
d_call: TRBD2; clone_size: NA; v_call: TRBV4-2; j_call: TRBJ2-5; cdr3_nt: TGTGCCAGCAGCCAGACTAGCGGGAGACAAGAGACCCAGTACTTC; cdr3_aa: CASSQTSGRQETQYF
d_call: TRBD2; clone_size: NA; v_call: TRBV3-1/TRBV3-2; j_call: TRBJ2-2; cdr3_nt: TGTGCCAGCAGCCGAGGTAGCGGGATGGCGGGGGAGCTGTTTTTT; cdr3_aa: CASSRGSGMAGELFF
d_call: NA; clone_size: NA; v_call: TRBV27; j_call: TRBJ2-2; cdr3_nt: TGTGCCAGCAGTACCACAGGAAACACCGGGGAGCTGTTTTTT; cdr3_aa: CASSTTGNTGELFF
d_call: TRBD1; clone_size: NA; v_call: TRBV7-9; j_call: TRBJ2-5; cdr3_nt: TGTGCCAGCAGCCCCGACAGGGGGCTCGGGGAGACCCAGTACTTC; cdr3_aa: CASSPDRGLGETQYF
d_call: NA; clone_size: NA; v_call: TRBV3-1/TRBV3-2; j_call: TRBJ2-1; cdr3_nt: TGTGCCAGCAGCCATCACGGGGATGACAATGAGCAGTTCTTC; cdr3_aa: CASSHHGDDNEQFF
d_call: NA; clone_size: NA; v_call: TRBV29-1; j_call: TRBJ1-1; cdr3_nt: TGCAGCGTTTTCGGGGGCACTGAAGCTTTCTTT; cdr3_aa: CSVFGGTEAFF
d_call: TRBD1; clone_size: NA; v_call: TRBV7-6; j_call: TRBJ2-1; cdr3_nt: TGTGCCAGCAGCTTGTATCAGGGGGCGCCGGGCAATGAGCAGTTCTTC; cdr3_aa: CASSLYQGAPGNEQFF
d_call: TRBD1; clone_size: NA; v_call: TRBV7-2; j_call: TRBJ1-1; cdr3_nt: TGTGCCAGCAGCTTGCAACAGGGGGGGAACACTGAAGCTTTCTTT; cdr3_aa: CASSLQQGGNTEAFF
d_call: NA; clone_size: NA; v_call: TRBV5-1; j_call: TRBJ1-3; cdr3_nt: TGCGCCAGCAGCCAACTCTTCACTGGCACCATATATTTT; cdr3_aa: CASSQLFTGTIYF
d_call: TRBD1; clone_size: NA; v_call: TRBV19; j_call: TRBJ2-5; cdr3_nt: TGTGCCAGTAGTTACGCGGACAGGGGGGAGCGGGAGACCCAGTACTTC; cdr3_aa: CASSYADRGERETQYF
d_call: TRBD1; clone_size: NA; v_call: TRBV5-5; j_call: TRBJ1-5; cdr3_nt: TGTGCCAGCTCTTGGGGGACACAGGGGATCAATCAGCCCCAGCATTTT; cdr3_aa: CASSWGTQGINQPQHF
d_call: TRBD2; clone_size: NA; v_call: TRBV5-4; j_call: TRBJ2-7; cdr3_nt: TGTGCCAGCAGCTTTTGGGGGGGTTTCTACGAGCAGTACTTC; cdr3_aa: CASSFWGGFYEQYF
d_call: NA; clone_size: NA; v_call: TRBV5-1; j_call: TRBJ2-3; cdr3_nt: TGCGCCAGCAGCTTTCAACTTCTCACAGATACGCAGTATTTT; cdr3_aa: CASSFQLLTDTQYF
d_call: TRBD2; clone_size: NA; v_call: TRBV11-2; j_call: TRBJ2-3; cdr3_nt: TGTGCCAGCAGCCAGCGGTCAAGCGGGGGCACAGATACGCAGTATTTT; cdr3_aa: CASSQRSSGGTDTQYF
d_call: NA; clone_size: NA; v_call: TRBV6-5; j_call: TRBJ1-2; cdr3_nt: TGTGCCAGCAGTATGGGACATTTTAGGAACTATGGCTACACCTTC; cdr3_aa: CASSMGHFRNYGYTF
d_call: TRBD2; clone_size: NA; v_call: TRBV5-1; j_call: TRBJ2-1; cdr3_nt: TGCGCCAGCAGCTTGGATAGCGGGAGTTACAATGAGCAGTTCTTC; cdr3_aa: CASSLDSGSYNEQFF
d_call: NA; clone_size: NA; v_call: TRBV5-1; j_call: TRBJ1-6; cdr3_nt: TGCGCCAGCAGCTTGGACCGGAGCTCCTATAATTCACCCCTCCACTTT; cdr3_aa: CASSLDRSSYNSPLHF
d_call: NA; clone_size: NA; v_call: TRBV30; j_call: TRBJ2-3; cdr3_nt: TGTGCCTGGGGGGCCACCACAGATACGCAGTATTTT; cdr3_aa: CAWGATTDTQYF
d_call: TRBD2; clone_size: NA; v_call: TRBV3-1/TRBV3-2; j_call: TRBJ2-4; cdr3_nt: TGTGCCAGCAGCCCTGGACTAGCGGGAGGGCTGAACATTCAGTACTTC; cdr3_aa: CASSPGLAGGLNIQYF
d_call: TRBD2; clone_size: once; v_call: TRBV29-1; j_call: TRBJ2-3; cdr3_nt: TGCAGCCCCCTGGCAGCGGGAGTGGGGACAGATACGCAGTATTTT; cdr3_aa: CSPLAAGVGTDTQYF